These T cell receptor beta chains were read from a single sample in a study of T-cell reconstitution after alpha-beta-depleted transplantation in children. MiXCR was run by TCRdb on the PCR reads, yielding one entry per CDR3 protein. The data contain hundreds of thousands of distinct CDR3 sequences, around 12% of them singletons. The sequences come from PBMCs from the stem cell graft donor, collected from the stem cell graft. Source of these receptors: a human donor who donated a stem cell graft to a child with acute lymphoblastic leukemia. Both conserved end residues are part of each CDR3. Size is stated for part of the rows, as once, few or many counts, or as a class when the clone is expanded.

J gene | V gene | CDR3 length | clone size | CDR3 protein
TRBJ2-3 | TRBV5-1 | 14 | many | CASSFLGGADTQYF
TRBJ2-1 | TRBV20-1 | 12 | many | CSASGQDNEQFF
TRBJ2-3 | TRBV19 | 12 | many | CASSKGTDTQYF
TRBJ1-2 | TRBV28 | 17 | many | CASSSPQGGAGNYGYTF
TRBJ2-1 | TRBV9 | 12 | many | CASSVEGIEQFF
TRBJ2-7 | TRBV6-1 | 13 | many | CASSRAEAGEQYF
TRBJ2-2 | TRBV5-1 | 14 | many | CASSPWEATGELFF
TRBJ1-5 | TRBV18 | 13 | many | CASSPGGAQPQHF
TRBJ1-2 | TRBV6-5 | 14 | many | CASRRNAGDYGYTF
TRBJ2-6 | TRBV12-3/TRBV12-4 | 15 | many | CAITGSISGANVLTF
TRBJ1-1 | TRBV5-1 | 15 | many | CASSLAGPRGSEAFF
TRBJ2-6 | TRBV6-5 | 17 | few | CASSYETGESGANVLTF
TRBJ1-5 | TRBV9 | 13 | many | CASSVSGNQPQHF
TRBJ2-6 | TRBV15 | 16 | many | CATAADRGSGANVLTF
TRBJ2-5 | TRBV19 | 16 | . | CASSLGLAETRETQYF
TRBJ2-6 | TRBV10-3 | 16 | many | CAISEGGASGANVLTF
TRBJ1-2 | TRBV24-1 | 11 | many | CATSDLGGYTF
TRBJ1-5 | TRBV27 | 15 | many | CASSLSDQNNQPQHF